One sample yielded the 29 T cell receptor beta chains listed below, sequenced in a study of shared clonotypes between healthy human individuals. CD45RO-negative, CCR7-positively selected cells formed the naive CD8 fraction, excluding terminally differentiated effector memory CD45RA+ cells. The data were produced by immunoSEQ multiplex PCR, yet TCRdb's version contains in-frame clones alone and is incomplete. The repertoire includes fewer than 1 million clones, about 96% of them detected once, and less than 0.25% sits in the top ten. The sample taken for sequencing was naive CD8+ T cells sorted from blood. The receptors shown here come from a man under 40 in good health.

A note on this clone: The sample carries other DNA sequences with the same CDR3. The V call is TRBV9, the J call TRBJ2-2; no clear D gene. CDR3 size: 11 residues. Between the trimmed V and J ends, which lost 2 bases and 6 bases, there was a span of 2 bases. Germline lookup yields CDR1 SGDLS and CDR2 YYNGEE. CDR3 DNA sequence: TGTGCCAGCAGCGTTTCCGGGGAGCTGTTTTTT. Encoded protein: CASSVSGELFF. Based on the CDR3 plus reference TRBV9 and TRBJ2-2, the full variable domain is DSGVTQTPKHLITATGQRVTLRCSPRSGDLSVYWYQQSLDQGLQFLIQYYNGEERAKGNILERFSAQQFPDLHSELNLSSLELGDSALYFCASSVSGELFFGEGSRLTVL.

The chain links TRBV9 to TRBJ2-3, with 10 bases aligning to TRBD2. Looked up from germline, CDR1 is SGDLS and CDR2 is YYNGEE. The CDR3 sequence is 14 residues long. With 7 bases clipped from V and 1 base from J, the junction kept 3 bases outside the gene matches. DNA for the CDR3: TGTGCCAGCTCAGGACTAGCGGGCACAGATACGCAGTATTTT. Its translation is CASSGLAGTDTQYF.

As regards this clone: The sample contains more than one DNA sequence encoding this CDR3. CDR3 in amino acids: CASSPRTGMNTEAFF. CDR3 coding DNA: TGTGCCAGCAGTCCCCGGACAGGGATGAACACTGAAGCTTTCTTT. V usage is TRBV27 and J usage is TRBJ1-1; 8 bases are a match to TRBD1. The length of the CDR3 is 15 residues. V lost 5 bases and J lost 0; bases outside the gene matches: 5. CDR1 and CDR2 (germline): MNHEY, SMNVEV (reference sequence).

The chain recombines TRBV15 with TRBJ1-5; D unclear. Germline CDR1 reads LNHNV; CDR2 reads YYDKDF (reference sequence). The CDR3 loop spans 12 amino acids. Deletions cut 5 bases from V and 5 bases from J, with 7 bases between. The CDR3 loop reads CATSSQDQPQHF. The DNA for the CDR3 is TGTGCCACCAGCTCCCAGGATCAGCCCCAGCATTTT.

The chain couples TRBV11-2 to TRBJ2-7; 7 bases line up with TRBD1. Germline V gives CDR1 SGHAT, CDR2 FQNNGV. This CDR3 spans 13 amino acids. The J segment lost 1 base and the V segment lost 7 bases, leaving 4 bases of the junction unmatched. The CDR3 is CASTKGASYEQYF. As DNA, the CDR3 is TGTGCCAGCACCAAGGGGGCTTCCTACGAGCAGTACTTC. Together with reference TRBV11-2 and TRBJ2-7, the CDR3 gives the full variable domain: EAGVAQSPRYKIIEKRQSVAFWCNPISGHATLYWYQQILGQGPKLLIQFQNNGVVDDSQLPKDRFSAERLKGVDSTLKIQPAKLEDSAVYLCASTKGASYEQYFGPGTRLTVT.

This clone has only one observation. The chain uses TRBV6-1 and TRBJ1-5; 9 bases align to TRBD1. This CDR3 is 14 amino acids long. Germline V gives CDR1 MNHNS, CDR2 SASEGT. With 6 bases clipped from V and 3 bases from J, the junction kept 3 bases outside the gene matches. CDR3 loop: CASRRTGVNQPQHF. CDR3 nucleotide sequence: TGTGCCAGCAGACGGACAGGGGTCAATCAGCCCCAGCATTTT.

This clone was counted once. The chain recombines TRBV29-1 with TRBJ2-3; 7 nucleotides line up with TRBD1. CDR1 and CDR2 from the germline V gene are SQVTM and ANQGSEA. This CDR3 has 16 residues. V shed 1 base and J 1 base; nucleotides not matched to a gene: 8. The CDR3: CSVEGLTGYGTDTQYF. In DNA form, the CDR3 reads TGCAGCGTTGAAGGGCTGACAGGGTATGGCACAGATACGCAGTATTTT.

This clone appeared once. This sequence joins TRBV29-1 and TRBJ2-7, with a tentative D call TRBD2 (5 bases). CDR3 length: 12 amino acids. CDR1 and CDR2 (germline): SQVTM, ANQGSEA. V lost 2 bases to trimming and J lost 3 bases, with 8 bases between them. CDR3 sequence: CSVEHAGYEQYF. The CDR3, as DNA: TGCAGCGTTGAACACGCGGGCTACGAGCAGTACTTC.

The rearrangement joins TRBV4-2 to TRBJ2-3; D unresolved. The CDR3 spans 13 residues. CDR1 LGHNA and CDR2 YNFKEQ come from the germline V gene. V was trimmed by 5 bases and J by 4 bases, leaving 10 bases between them. The CDR3 loop is CASSGVIADTQYF. CDR3 DNA sequence: TGTGCCAGCAGCGGGGTCATAGCAGATACGCAGTATTTT.

The genes are TRBV10-3 and TRBJ2-1; 13 bases fit TRBD2. Germline V gene sequence: CDR1 ENHRY, CDR2 SYGVKD. V trimming: 4 bases; J trimming: 7 bases; junction bases outside the gene matches: 4. The CDR3 totals 15 residues. CDR3 in amino acids: CAISGGLAGTNEQFF. Written as DNA, the CDR3 is TGTGCCATCAGTGGGGGACTAGCGGGAACTAATGAGCAGTTCTTC.

The chain is built from TRBV19 and TRBJ1-1; 7 nucleotides align to TRBD1. With V trimmed by 3 bases and J by 2 bases, 6 bases remained unmatched. The CDR3 runs 15 residues. CDR1 is LNHDA, CDR2 SQIVND, per germline (reference sequence). The CDR3 loop reads CASSMWDSPNTEAFF. The CDR3 DNA follows: TGTGCCAGTAGTATGTGGGACAGTCCTAACACTGAAGCTTTCTTT.

A word on this clone: Other DNA sequences in the sample encode the same CDR3. The gene calls are TRBV11-3 and TRBJ2-1; D not resolved. V was shortened by 0 bases and J by 5 bases, with 2 bases between the two germline ends. Germline values: CDR1 SGHNT, CDR2 YENEEA. This CDR3 comprises 12 residues. In nucleotides, the CDR3 is TGTGCCAGCAGCTTAGAAAACAATGAGCAGTTCTTC. Protein product: CASSLENNEQFF.

J is TRBJ2-5 and V is TRBV4-1, with 9 bases aligning to TRBD2. The CDR3 spans 17 residues. V shed 0 bases, J shed 5 bases, and the junction held 10 bases outside the gene matches. The germline gives CDR1 MGHRA, CDR2 YSYEKL. Here the CDR3 reads CASSQEFSGSERETQYF. CDR3 bases: TGCGCCAGCAGCCAAGAGTTTAGCGGGAGCGAGCGGGAGACCCAGTACTTC.

V gene TRBV28 combines with J gene TRBJ2-3; 9 positions match TRBD2. Germline V gives CDR1 MDHEN, CDR2 SYDVKM. Unmatched junction bases numbered 13, after V lost 5 bases and J lost 4 bases. CDR3 length: 17 amino acids. This CDR3 reads CASSPSIAGAGADTQYF. The CDR3 nucleotides are TGTGCCAGCAGTCCTTCTATAGCGGGAGCGGGGGCAGATACGCAGTATTTT. The full variable domain, completed using reference TRBV28 and TRBJ2-3, is DVKVTQSSRYLVKRTGEKVFLECVQDMDHENMFWYRQDPGLGLRLIYFSYDVKMKEKGDIPEGYSVSREKKERFSLILESASTNQTSMYLCASSPSIAGAGADTQYFGPGTRLTVL.

The rearrangement uses TRBV29-1 and TRBJ2-3, with D perhaps TRBD1 (6 bases). Germline-derived CDR1 and CDR2 are SQVTM and ANQGSEA. V lost 6 bases and J 0 bases, leaving 19 bases between the germline ends. CDR3 length equals 16 residues. CDR3 nucleotide sequence: TGCAGCGTCGAATTCCCTGCAGGACAGAGCACAGATACGCAGTATTTT. Its protein product is CSVEFPAGQSTDTQYF.

J is TRBJ2-7 and V is TRBV27, with a tentative D call TRBD1 (5 bases). Trimming took 5 bases from V and 7 from J, leaving 12 bases between them. The CDR3 sequence is 12 residues long. The germline CDR1 and CDR2 sequences are MNHEY and SMNVEV (reference sequence). The DNA of the CDR3 is TGTGCCAGCAGTCCCCCTCGGACAGAGCAGTACTTC. Protein sequence: CASSPPRTEQYF.

This clone was detected only once. The chain joins TRBV28 to TRBJ2-1, with 7 bases that match TRBD1. There are 13 residues in the CDR3. Looked up from germline, CDR1 is MDHEN and CDR2 is SYDVKM. Trimming cost V 5 bases and J 9 bases; bases outside gene matches: 7. CDR3 DNA sequence: TGTGCCAGCAGTAGACAGGGAGTAAGTGAGCAGTTCTTC. It is translated as CASSRQGVSEQFF.

The chain couples TRBV7-6 to TRBJ2-1; D possibly uses TRBD1 or TRBD2 (5 bases each). The CDR3 runs to 11 residues. Trimming pared 8 bases from V and 7 bases from J, leaving 9 bases between. Germline-derived CDR1 and CDR2 are SGHVS and FNYEAQ. Here the CDR3 reads CASGEGNEQFF. Here the CDR3 DNA reads TGTGCCAGCGGTGAGGGGAATGAGCAGTTCTTC. The variable domain in full, with the rest retrieved from reference TRBV7-6 and TRBJ2-1, is GAGVSQSPRYKVTKRGQDVALRCDPISGHVSLYWYRQALGQGPEFLTYFNYEAQQDKSGLPNDRFSAERPEGSISTLTIQRTEQRDSAMYRCASGEGNEQFFGPGTRLTVL.

This chain joins TRBV2 and TRBJ2-2, with D perhaps TRBD2 (6 bases). Germline V gene lookup returns CDR1 SNHLY and CDR2 FYNNEI. Deletions cut 7 bases from V and 0 bases from J, with 9 bases between. The CDR3 covers 14 residues. Here the CDR3 DNA reads TGTGCCAGCATGGCGGGATCGAACACCGGGGAGCTGTTTTTT. Protein sequence: CASMAGSNTGELFF.

The rearrangement uses TRBV4-1 and TRBJ2-5, with 12 bases identical to TRBD2. Germline-derived CDR1 and CDR2 are MGHRA and YSYEKL. This CDR3 region has 16 residues. Unmatched junction bases numbered 7, after V lost 3 bases and J lost 5 bases. The CDR3 loop reads CASSHRLAGAGETQYF. The CDR3 region has the DNA TGCGCCAGCAGCCACAGACTAGCGGGAGCCGGGGAGACCCAGTACTTC.

The rearrangement joins TRBV13 to TRBJ2-7; D is possibly TRBD2 (5 bases). Germline CDR1 and CDR2: PRHDT and FYEKMQ (reference sequence). Trimming shortened V by 2 bases and J by 2 bases, and 7 bases separated the two germline ends. This CDR3 contains 13 residues. CDR3 protein: CASSLTGTYEQYF. CDR3 bases: TGTGCCAGCAGCTTAACGGGGACCTACGAGCAGTACTTC.

The rearrangement links TRBV28 to TRBJ2-1, with TRBD2 as a possible D gene (6 bases). The CDR3 consists of 18 residues. Trimming stripped 8 bases from V and 3 bases from J, with 26 bases between. Germline CDR1 is MDHEN and CDR2 is SYDVKM. This CDR3 reads CASEPLGGNHGGYNEQFF. The CDR3 DNA sequence: TGTGCCAGCGAACCACTTGGCGGGAACCACGGAGGCTACAATGAGCAGTTCTTC.

A note on this clone: Mismatch with germline at one junction end may stem from a read error. The rearrangement joins TRBV5-1 to TRBJ2-3; either TRBD1 or TRBD2 may supply D (6 bases each). CDR1 and CDR2 (germline): SGHRS, YFSETQ. The CDR3 sequence is 15 residues long. In nucleotides, the CDR3 is TGCGCCAGCAGCTTGGCAATCGGGGGCACTGATACGCAGTATTTT. Translated, it gives CASSLAIGGTDTQYF.

This chain joins TRBV5-6 and TRBJ2-1; D not resolved. Trimming removed 4 bases at V and 4 bases at J, with 12 bases between. Germline V gives CDR1 SGHDT, CDR2 YYEEEE. The CDR3 loop spans 14 amino acids. The CDR3 DNA follows: TGTGCCAGCAGCCCTTCGGTCGGGTACAATGAGCAGTTCTTC. Protein: CASSPSVGYNEQFF.

V usage is TRBV7-2 and J usage is TRBJ2-1; TRBD1 matches at 9 bases. The V and J ends lost 5 bases and 13 bases, in that order; junction bases with no gene match: 12. In germline, CDR1 is SGHTA, CDR2 FQGNSA. This CDR3 has 14 amino acids. The CDR3 bases are TGTGCCAGCAGCCCCCCCGCAAGACAGGGGGAACAGTTCTTC. Protein product: CASSPPARQGEQFF. Based on the CDR3 plus reference TRBV7-2 and TRBJ2-1, the full variable domain is GAGVSQSPSNKVTEKGKDVELRCDPISGHTALYWYRQSLGQGLEFLIYFQGNSAPDKSGLPSDRFSAERTGGSVSTLTIQRTQQEDSAVYLCASSPPARQGEQFFGPGTRLTVL.

This chain connects TRBV27 to TRBJ2-1; 9 bases map to TRBD1. With V trimmed by 4 bases and J by 4 bases, 5 bases remained unmatched. Germline lookup yields CDR1 MNHEY and CDR2 SMNVEV (reference sequence). The CDR3 contains 15 residues. The CDR3 spells CASSSKGTGYNEQFF. In nucleotides, the CDR3 is TGTGCCAGCAGTTCCAAAGGGACAGGGTACAATGAGCAGTTCTTC.

As to this clone: Other DNA sequences in this sample translate to the same CDR3. The chain uses TRBV6-1 and TRBJ2-7, with TRBD1 matching over 9 bases. The V gene's germline CDR1 is MNHNS and CDR2 SASEGT. With 3 bases clipped from V and 2 bases from J, the junction kept 2 bases outside the gene matches. CDR3 length: 14 amino acids. This CDR3 is CASSEGQGAYEQYF. DNA for the CDR3: TGTGCCAGCAGTGAGGGACAGGGTGCCTACGAGCAGTACTTC.

The CDR3 DNA reads TGTGCCAGCAGCTGGGTTTTGAACACCGGGGAGCTGTTTTTT. It yields the protein CASSWVLNTGELFF. The chain joins TRBV6-1 to TRBJ2-2; D is ambiguous. Germline values: CDR1 MNHNS, CDR2 SASEGT. The V and J ends lost 6 bases and 1 base respectively, with 9 bases between them. The CDR3 is 14 amino acids.

The chain links TRBV4-1 to TRBJ2-5; unclear D gene. CDR1 and CDR2 (germline): MGHRA, YSYEKL. This CDR3 is built from 15 residues. The V gene lost 0 bases and the J gene lost 2 bases, with 10 bases spanning the gap. CDR3 region: CASSQDPGRQETQYF. Written as DNA, the CDR3 is TGCGCCAGCAGCCAAGATCCCGGGCGGCAAGAGACCCAGTACTTC.